This T cell receptor (beta chain) comes out of a study of blood T cell repertoires in COVID-19 (dated by TCRdb to 2018 to 2020). With respect to the entire study: Samples from collaborators originated in the United States, Italy and Spain and spanned both the acute and convalescent phases of COVID-19. The prospective study material was composed of cDNA or gDNA derived from T cells, B-cell-depleted T cells, or PBMCs. The dataset comprised deeply sampled blood TCRbeta repertoires from subjects exposed to, actively infected with, or recovered from COVID-19. The repertoires were released in a freely available public database intended as a resource for research on the immune response to SARS-CoV-2. Samples came from the ongoing ImmuneRACE study (first 160 participants) plus 1,254 subjects from 6 global collaborators. Nearly every sample came with metadata listing a de-identified subject ID, COVID-19 status, age in years and sex. Where HLA class I and class II types were available, the types were taken from metadata supplied by the sample provider, not from assay-based typing.

Collaborating institutions collected whole blood in K2EDTA tubes following their own protocols. Collaborator samples were shipped for TCRbeta analysis as frozen whole blood, isolated PBMCs, or DNA extracted from either sample type. The immunoSEQ Assay, a bias-controlled multiplex PCR, was used to amplify TCRbeta CDR3 regions from genomic DNA. The source study handled its data this way. Within the assay, amplification of reference gene primers was used to estimate how many nucleated cells each sample contained. To quantify the absolute abundance of each unique TCRbeta CDR3 rearrangement, sequence reads were collapsed and filtered. For each sample, productive Simpson clonality was calculated by taking the square root of Simpson's diversity index across productive rearrangements. Drawn from immuneACCESS, this table holds only the in-frame rearrangements with V and J called that TCRdb kept. Clones are partly lost; checked studies trace under half to an unresolved V gene and leave the rest unexplained. The V and J calls and clone size are taken from that table; D and trimming were inferred from the DNA. The sample has 250,000 to 350,000 clones on record, approximately 90% of them singletons. 3.5% to 4% of the sample is held by the ten biggest clonotypes.

A remark on this clone: Its antigen specificity is not known. Base qualities are not at hand, and no much larger clone is one base apart.

Broader findings and caveats from the paper: The quantity of clinical and demographic metadata differed by source and by participant and was supplied without curation.

The receptor was derived from a woman between 45 and 65 years old with active or convalescent COVID-19. Sequencing used peripheral blood.

The CDR3 amino acid sequence is: CASSRLRVRDGYTF. Read as DNA, the sequence is TGTGCCAGCAGCCGTTTGCGGGTTAGGGATGGCTACACCTTC. The chain is made from TRBV28 and TRBJ1-2, with the D gene uncertain. The CDR3 covers 14 residues, taking in both the cysteine and the phenylalanine. CDR3 DNA only is kept here, 42 bases in frame from base 1. V gives up 6 bases and J gives up 6 bases, and the segment between their germline ends measures 17 bases. CDR1 and CDR2 were assigned from the germline V gene as MDHEN and SYDVKM.